This T cell receptor beta chain was obtained from a study of shared clonotypes between healthy human individuals. Study-level points and caveats: Donors were few, which limited the genetic and exposure-history diversity represented. The expectation was that sequencing depth would affect clonotype sharing among donors.

The team ran DNA from unsorted PBMCs on ten immunoSEQ deep assay plates for sequencing. Per the original methods: ImmunoSEQ output held junction-only sequences without quality scores, so filtering differed. The repertoire was sequenced with immunoSEQ multiplex PCR; TCRdb's copy has only in-frame clones and lacks some. Clone size and V and J calls were adopted from that table, with D and trimming inferred from the DNA. This sample has about 500,000 clones, with 77% found just once. Turning to this clone: Its antigen is not identified.

V gave up 3 bases and J gave up 5 bases; unmatched junction bases: 6. The CDR3 runs to 14 residues. Germline V gene lookup returns CDR1 SGHTA and CDR2 FQGTGA. The V and J genes are TRBV7-3 and TRBJ2-7; 8 positions match TRBD1. The sample consisted of PBMCs. The sequence derives from a woman in her 40s in good health. Some clones in this sample may be carry-over from other donors' samples. CDR3 bases: TGTGCCAGCAGCTTTGGACAGGGATTACACGAGCAGTACTTC. This gives the protein CASSFGQGLHEQYF.